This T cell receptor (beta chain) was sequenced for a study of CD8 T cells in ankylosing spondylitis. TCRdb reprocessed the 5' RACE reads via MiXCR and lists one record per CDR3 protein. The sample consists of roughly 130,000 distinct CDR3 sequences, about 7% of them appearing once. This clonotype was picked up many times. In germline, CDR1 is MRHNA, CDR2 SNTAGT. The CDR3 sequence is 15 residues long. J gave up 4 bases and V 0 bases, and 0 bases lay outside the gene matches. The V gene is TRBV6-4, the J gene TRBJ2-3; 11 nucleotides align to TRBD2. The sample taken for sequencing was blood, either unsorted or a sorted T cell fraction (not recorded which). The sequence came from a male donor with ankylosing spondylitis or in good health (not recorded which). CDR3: CASSDSSGGADTQYF. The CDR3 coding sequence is TGTGCCAGCAGTGACTCTAGCGGGGGGGCAGATACGCAGTATTTT.